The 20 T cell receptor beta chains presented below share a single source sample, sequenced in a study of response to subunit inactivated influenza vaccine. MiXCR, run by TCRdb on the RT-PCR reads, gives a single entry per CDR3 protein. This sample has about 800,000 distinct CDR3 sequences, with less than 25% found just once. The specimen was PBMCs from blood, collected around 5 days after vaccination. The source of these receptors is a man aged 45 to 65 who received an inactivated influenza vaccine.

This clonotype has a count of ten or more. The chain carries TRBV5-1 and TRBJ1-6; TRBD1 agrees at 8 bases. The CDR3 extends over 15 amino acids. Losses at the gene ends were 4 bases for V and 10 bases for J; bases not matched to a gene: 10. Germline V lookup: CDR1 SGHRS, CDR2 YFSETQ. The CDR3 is CASSPGTGSGSPLHF. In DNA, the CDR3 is TGCGCCAGCAGCCCAGGGACAGGTTCTGGCTCACCCCTCCACTTT.

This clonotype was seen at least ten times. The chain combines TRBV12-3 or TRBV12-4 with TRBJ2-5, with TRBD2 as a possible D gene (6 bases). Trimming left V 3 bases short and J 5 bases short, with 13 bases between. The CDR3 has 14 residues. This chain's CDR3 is CASSFRSGGETQYF. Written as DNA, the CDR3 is TGTGCCAGCAGTTTTAGGAGTGGGGGGGAGACCCAGTACTTC.

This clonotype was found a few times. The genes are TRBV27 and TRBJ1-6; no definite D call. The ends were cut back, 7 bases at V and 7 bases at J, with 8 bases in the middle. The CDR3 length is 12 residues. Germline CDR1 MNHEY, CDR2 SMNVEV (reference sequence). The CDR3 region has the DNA TGTGCCAGCAAGAAGTGGAATTCACCCCTCCACTTT. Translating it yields CASKKWNSPLHF.

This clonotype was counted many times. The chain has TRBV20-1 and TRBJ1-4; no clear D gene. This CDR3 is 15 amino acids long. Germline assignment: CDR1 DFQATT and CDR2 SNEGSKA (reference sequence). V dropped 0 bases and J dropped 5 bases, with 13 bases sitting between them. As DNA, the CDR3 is TGCAGTGCTAGAGATCATAAGGGAGCCAATGAAAAACTGTTTTTT. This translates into CSARDHKGANEKLFF.

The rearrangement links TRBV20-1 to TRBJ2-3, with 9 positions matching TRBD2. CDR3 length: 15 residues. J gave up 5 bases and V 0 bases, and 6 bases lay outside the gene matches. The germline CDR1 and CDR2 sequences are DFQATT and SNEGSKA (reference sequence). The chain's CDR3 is CSARDLAGGQDTQYF. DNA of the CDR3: TGCAGTGCTAGAGATCTGGCGGGGGGGCAAGATACGCAGTATTTT.

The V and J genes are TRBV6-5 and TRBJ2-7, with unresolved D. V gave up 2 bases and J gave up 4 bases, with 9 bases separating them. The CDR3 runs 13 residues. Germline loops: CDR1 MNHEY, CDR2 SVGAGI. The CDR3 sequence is CASSYPPWYEQYF. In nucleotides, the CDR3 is TGTGCCAGCAGTTACCCCCCCTGGTACGAGCAGTACTTC.

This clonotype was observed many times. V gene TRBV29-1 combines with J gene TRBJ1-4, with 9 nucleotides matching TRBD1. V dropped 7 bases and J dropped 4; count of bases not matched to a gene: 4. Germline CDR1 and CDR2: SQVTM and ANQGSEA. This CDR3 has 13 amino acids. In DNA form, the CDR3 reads TGCAGCGGAGGACAGGGGTATAATGAAAAACTGTTTTTT. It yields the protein CSGGQGYNEKLFF.

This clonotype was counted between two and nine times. The DNA for the CDR3 is TGTGCCACCAGCCATCGGGATACGCAGTATTTT. This translates into CATSHRDTQYF. The V gene is TRBV24-1, the J gene TRBJ2-3; D remains unclear. The CDR3 loop spans 11 amino acids. Germline values: CDR1 KGHDR, CDR2 SFDVKD. The ends were cut back, 7 bases at V and 6 bases at J, with 7 bases in the middle.

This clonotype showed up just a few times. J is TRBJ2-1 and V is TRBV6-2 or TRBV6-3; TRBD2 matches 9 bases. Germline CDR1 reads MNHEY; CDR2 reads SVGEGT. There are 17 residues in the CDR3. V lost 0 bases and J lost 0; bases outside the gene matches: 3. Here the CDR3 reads CASSYSSGGISYNEQFF. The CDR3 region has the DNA TGTGCCAGCAGTTACTCGAGCGGGGGGATCTCCTACAATGAGCAGTTCTTC.

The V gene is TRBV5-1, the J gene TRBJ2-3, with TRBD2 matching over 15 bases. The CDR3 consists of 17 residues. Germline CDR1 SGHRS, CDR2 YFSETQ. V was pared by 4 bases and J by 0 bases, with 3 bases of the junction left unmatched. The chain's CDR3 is CASSAGTSGGSTDTQYF. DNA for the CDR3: TGCGCCAGCAGCGCCGGGACTAGCGGGGGGAGCACAGATACGCAGTATTTT.

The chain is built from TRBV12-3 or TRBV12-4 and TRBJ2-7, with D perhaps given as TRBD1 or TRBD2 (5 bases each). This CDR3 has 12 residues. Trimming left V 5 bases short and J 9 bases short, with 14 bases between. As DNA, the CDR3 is TGTGCCAGCAGTCCGGGGCCAGAGGGGCAGTACTTC. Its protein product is CASSPGPEGQYF.

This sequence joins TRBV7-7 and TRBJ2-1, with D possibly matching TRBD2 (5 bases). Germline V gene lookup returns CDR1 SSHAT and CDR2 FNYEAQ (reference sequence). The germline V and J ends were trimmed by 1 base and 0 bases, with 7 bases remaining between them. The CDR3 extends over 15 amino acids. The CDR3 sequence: CASSLDEGSYNEQFF. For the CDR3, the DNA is TGTGCCAGCAGCTTAGATGAGGGCTCCTACAATGAGCAGTTCTTC. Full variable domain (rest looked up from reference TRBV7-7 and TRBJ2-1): GAGVSQSPRYKVTKRGQDVTLRCDPISSHATLYWYQQALGQGPEFLTYFNYEAQPDKSGLPSDRFSAERPEGSISTLTIQRTEQRDSAMYRCASSLDEGSYNEQFFGPGTRLTVL.

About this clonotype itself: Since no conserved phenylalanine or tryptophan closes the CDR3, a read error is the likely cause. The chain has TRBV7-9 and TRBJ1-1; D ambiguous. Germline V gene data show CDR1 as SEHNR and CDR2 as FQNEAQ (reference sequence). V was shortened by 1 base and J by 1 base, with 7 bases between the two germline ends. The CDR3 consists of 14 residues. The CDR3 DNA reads TGTGCCAGCAGCTTAGTTTTAGCGAACACTGAAGCTTTCTTG. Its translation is CASSLVLANTEAFL.

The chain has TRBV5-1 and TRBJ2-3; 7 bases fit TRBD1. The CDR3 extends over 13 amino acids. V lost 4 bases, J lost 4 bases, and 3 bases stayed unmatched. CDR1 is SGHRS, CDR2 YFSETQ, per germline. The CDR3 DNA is TGCGCCAGCAGCCACCAGGGGGCAGATACGCAGTATTTT. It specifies CASSHQGADTQYF. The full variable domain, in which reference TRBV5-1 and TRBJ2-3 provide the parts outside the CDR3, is KAGVTQTPRYLIKTRGQQVTLSCSPISGHRSVSWYQQTPGQGLQFLFEYFSETQRNKGNFPGRFSGRQFSNSRSEMNVSTLELGDSALYLCASSHQGADTQYFGPGTRLTVL.

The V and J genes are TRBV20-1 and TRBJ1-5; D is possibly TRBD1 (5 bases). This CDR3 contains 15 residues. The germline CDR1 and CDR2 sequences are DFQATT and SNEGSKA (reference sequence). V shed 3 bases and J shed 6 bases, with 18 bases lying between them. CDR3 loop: CSASRGVNRGQPQHF. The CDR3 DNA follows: TGCAGTGCTAGCCGGGGGGTCAACCGAGGTCAGCCCCAGCATTTT.

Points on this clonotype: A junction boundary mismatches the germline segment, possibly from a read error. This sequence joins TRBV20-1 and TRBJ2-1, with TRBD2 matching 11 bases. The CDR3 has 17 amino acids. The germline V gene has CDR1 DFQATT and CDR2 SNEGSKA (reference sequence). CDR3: CCAIRLAGGKGYNEQFF. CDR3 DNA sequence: TGCTGTGCTATCCGTCTAGCGGGAGGAAAGGGGTACAATGAGCAGTTCTTC.

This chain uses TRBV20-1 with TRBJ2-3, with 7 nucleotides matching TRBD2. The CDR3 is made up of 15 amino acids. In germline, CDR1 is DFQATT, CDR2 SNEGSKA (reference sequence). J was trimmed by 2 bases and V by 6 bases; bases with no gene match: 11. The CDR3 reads CSARSGTTPTDTQYF. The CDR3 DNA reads TGCAGTGCCAGAAGCGGGACGACACCCACAGATACGCAGTATTTT.

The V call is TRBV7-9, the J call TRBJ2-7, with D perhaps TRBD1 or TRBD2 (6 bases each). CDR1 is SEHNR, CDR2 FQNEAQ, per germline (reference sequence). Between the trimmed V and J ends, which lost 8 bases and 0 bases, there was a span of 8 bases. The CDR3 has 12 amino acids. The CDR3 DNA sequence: TGTGCCAGCGGGGGGCCCTCCTACGAGCAGTACTTC. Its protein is CASGGPSYEQYF. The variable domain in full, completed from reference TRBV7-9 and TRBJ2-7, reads DTGVSQNPRHKITKRGQNVTFRCDPISEHNRLYWYRQTLGQGPEFLTYFQNEAQLEKSRLLSDRFSAERPKGSFSTLEIQRTEQGDSAMYLCASGGPSYEQYFGPGTRLTVT.

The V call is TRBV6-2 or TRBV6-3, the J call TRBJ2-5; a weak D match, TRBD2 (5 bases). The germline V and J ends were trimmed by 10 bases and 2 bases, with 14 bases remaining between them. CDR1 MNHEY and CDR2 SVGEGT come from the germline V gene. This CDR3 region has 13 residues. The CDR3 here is CATIPGGQETQYF. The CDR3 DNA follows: TGTGCCACCATCCCTGGAGGACAAGAGACCCAGTACTTC.

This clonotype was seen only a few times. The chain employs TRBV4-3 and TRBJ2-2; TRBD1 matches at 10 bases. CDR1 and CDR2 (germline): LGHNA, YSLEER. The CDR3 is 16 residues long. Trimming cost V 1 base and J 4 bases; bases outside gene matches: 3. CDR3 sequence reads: CASSQGTGGSTGELFF. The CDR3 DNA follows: TGCGCCAGCAGCCAAGGGACAGGGGGTTCCACCGGGGAGCTGTTTTTT.